This T cell receptor beta chain stems from a study of CD8 T cells in ankylosing spondylitis. The table lists this clonotype with a few counts. Its antigen is currently unknown. V was clipped by 2 bases and J by 14 bases, with 13 bases between them. This CDR3 contains 12 residues. CDR1 is MDHEN and CDR2 is SYDVKM in the germline V gene. The TCR beta libraries were generated through quantitative 5'-RACE incorporating molecular barcodes. Each CDR3 protein is one row after TCRdb ran MiXCR on the 5' RACE reads. This repertoire shows some 800,000 distinct CDR3 sequences, 10% to 15% found once; its top ten account for 0.51%. The study, taken as a whole, reports: Previous work reported some of these motif variants in the synovial fluid and blood of reactive arthritis. A motif of eight highly homologous TCR beta variants was seen as apparently characteristic of ankylosing spondylitis blood.

The chain has TRBV28 and TRBJ2-1; no clear D gene. Material for sequencing was blood, either unsorted or a sorted T cell fraction (not recorded which). This TCR was sampled from a male donor with ankylosing spondylitis. CDR3 sequence: CASSLDKGREFF. CDR3 nucleotide sequence: TGTGCCAGCAGTTTAGATAAGGGTCGGGAGTTCTTC.